The next 18 T cell receptor beta chains were all read from a single sample in a study of early T cells in non-severe SARS-CoV-2 infection. TCRdb fed the 5' RACE reads into MiXCR, producing one record per CDR3 protein. The sample has 60,000 or so distinct CDR3 sequences, around 13% seen once; the top ten hold around 4.5%. The specimen was whole blood. These receptors were taken from an adult who was a healthcare worker with PCR-confirmed SARS-CoV-2 infection or an uninfected control (not recorded which).

As regards this clonotype: One end of the junction does not line up with germline, which may come from a read error. V and J are TRBV6-6 and TRBJ1-4; D may be TRBD1 (5 bases). Germline V gene data show CDR1 as MNHNY and CDR2 as SVGAGI (reference sequence). This CDR3 comprises 14 residues. The CDR3 here is CASSPGRSNENLFF. In DNA form, the CDR3 reads TGTGCCAGCAGTCCGGGACGGAGTAATGAAAACCTGTTTTTT.

This clonotype was observed a handful of times. V usage is TRBV29-1 and J usage is TRBJ1-4, with 8 positions matching TRBD1. The germline V gene encodes CDR1 SQVTM and CDR2 ANQGSEA. The V and J ends lost 7 bases and 8 bases, in that order; junction bases with no gene match: 6. CDR3 length equals 12 residues. DNA for the CDR3: TGCAGCGCTGGACAGGGAGGCGAAAAACTGTTTTTT. Its translation: CSAGQGGEKLFF.

The chain employs TRBV5-8 and TRBJ1-2; a weak D match, TRBD1 (6 bases). Germline V gives CDR1 SGHTS, CDR2 YDEGEE. The CDR3 is 13 residues long. Trimming cost V 1 base and J 8 bases, with 12 bases left between them. The DNA of the CDR3 is TGTGCCAGCAGCTTGACAGGGCGAGAGGGCTACACCTTC. This sequence encodes CASSLTGREGYTF. Looking up the rest from reference TRBV5-8 and TRBJ1-2 gives the full variable domain: EAGVTQSPTHLIKTRGQQATLRCSPISGHTSVYWYQQALGLGLQFLLWYDEGEERNRGNFPPRFSGRQFPNYSSELNVNALELEDSALYLCASSLTGREGYTFGSGTRLTVV.

By sample share, this clonotype is medium-sized. The chain employs TRBV12-3 or TRBV12-4 and TRBJ1-2; TRBD1 agrees at 7 bases. The CDR3 is 13 amino acids. V lost 6 bases, J lost 2 bases, and 3 bases stayed unmatched. The CDR3 nucleotides are TGTGCCAGCAGCTTGGGACAGAACTATGGCTACACCTTC. It is translated as CASSLGQNYGYTF.

At least ten counts were recorded for this clonotype. V gene TRBV29-1 combines with J gene TRBJ2-1; no clear D. The CDR3 has 14 residues. Trimming pared 0 bases from V and 4 bases from J, leaving 10 bases between. The germline V gene encodes CDR1 SQVTM and CDR2 ANQGSEA. The CDR3 DNA sequence: TGCAGCGTTGAAGATGAGCATAAGTACAATGAGCAGTTCTTC. Its protein product is CSVEDEHKYNEQFF.

This clonotype was observed many times. J is TRBJ2-4 and V is TRBV7-9, with 7 nucleotides matching TRBD1. Germline V gives CDR1 SEHNR, CDR2 FQNEAQ (reference sequence). The junction had 12 bases not matched to a gene; V was cut back by 2 bases and J by 2 bases. The CDR3 has 18 amino acids. DNA of the CDR3: TGTGCCAGCAGCTTACCGATTCCGACAGGGCAAACCAAAAACATTCAGTACTTC. Protein: CASSLPIPTGQTKNIQYF. The variable domain in full, completed from reference TRBV7-9 and TRBJ2-4, reads DTGVSQNPRHKITKRGQNVTFRCDPISEHNRLYWYRQTLGQGPEFLTYFQNEAQLEKSRLLSDRFSAERPKGSFSTLEIQRTEQGDSAMYLCASSLPIPTGQTKNIQYFGAGTRLSVL.

This clonotype has at least ten counts. This chain uses TRBV9 with TRBJ1-1; a possible D gene is TRBD1 (6 bases). Germline V CDR1 and CDR2: SGDLS, YYNGEE. There are 14 residues in the CDR3. V gave up 5 bases and J gave up 3 bases, with 14 bases separating them. CDR3 sequence reads: CASSTGLMDTEAFF. The CDR3 DNA sequence: TGTGCCAGCAGTACAGGGCTCATGGACACTGAAGCTTTCTTT.

The CDR3 coding sequence is TGCGCCAGCAGCTCCCGGGACAGGGGTCGGTACGAGCAGTACTTC. Its translation: CASSSRDRGRYEQYF. The gene calls are TRBV5-1 and TRBJ2-7; 10 bases are shared with TRBD1. The CDR3 covers 15 residues. CDR1 and CDR2 (germline): SGHRS, YFSETQ. Trimming took 3 bases from V and 4 from J; bases not matched to a gene: 7.

The chain uses TRBV6-2 or TRBV6-3 and TRBJ2-1, with 7 bases aligning to TRBD1. The V gene's germline CDR1 is MNHEY and CDR2 SVGEGT. This CDR3 region has 16 residues. With 6 bases clipped from V and 7 bases from J, the junction kept 15 bases outside the gene matches. The CDR3 here is CASSPWGTDLRNEQFF. The CDR3 DNA follows: TGTGCCAGCAGCCCCTGGGGGACAGATTTAAGGAATGAGCAGTTCTTC.

This clonotype was counted at least ten times. The V gene is TRBV5-1, the J gene TRBJ2-1; perhaps TRBD2 as D (6 bases). Trimming cost V 3 bases and J 0 bases, with 10 bases left between them. Per germline, CDR1 SGHRS and CDR2 YFSETQ. CDR3 length: 15 residues. The CDR3 nucleotides read TGCGCCAGCAGCTCTATTAGCGGCTCCTACAATGAGCAGTTCTTC. Translating gives CASSSISGSYNEQFF.

This clonotype showed up many times. The chain carries TRBV12-3 or TRBV12-4 and TRBJ1-2; tentatively, D is TRBD1 (5 bases). CDR3 length: 14 amino acids. The ends were cut back, 7 bases at V and 5 bases at J, with 17 bases in the middle. CDR3 protein: CASNNRSAMYGYTF. CDR3 DNA: TGTGCCAGCAATAACAGGAGTGCCATGTATGGCTACACCTTC.

This chain connects TRBV12-3 or TRBV12-4 to TRBJ1-4, with D uncertain. CDR3 length: 11 residues. The V end lost 4 bases, the J end lost 8 bases, and 5 bases lay between the germline ends. CDR3 loop: CASSSREKLFF. The CDR3 DNA reads as TGTGCCAGCAGTTCGAGGGAAAAACTGTTTTTT.

The rearrangement uses TRBV4-3 and TRBJ1-2; possible D gene TRBD1, 5 bases. CDR1 and CDR2 from the germline V gene are LGHNA and YSLEER. Trimming stripped 0 bases from V and 1 base from J, with 12 bases between. This CDR3 region has 16 residues. CDR3 DNA sequence: TGCGCCAGCAGCCAAGAGAGACAGAGGCATAACTATGGCTACACCTTC. Translation gives CASSQERQRHNYGYTF.

J is TRBJ2-7 and V is TRBV7-9; TRBD1 is a possible D gene (6 bases). Germline values: CDR1 SEHNR, CDR2 FQNEAQ (reference sequence). The V end lost 1 base, the J end lost 2 bases, and 15 bases lay between the germline ends. The CDR3 totals 16 residues. The CDR3 DNA reads as TGTGCCAGCAGCTTAGGAGTGAGCAGGGACACCTACGAGCAGTACTTC. It is translated as CASSLGVSRDTYEQYF.

In this sample, this clonotype turned up many times. The chain couples TRBV5-6 to TRBJ2-2; D is unresolved. Germline V CDR1 and CDR2: SGHDT, YYEEEE. There are 17 residues in the CDR3. The V and J ends lost 5 bases and 0 bases respectively, with 17 bases between them. The chain's CDR3 is CASRPRMRTPNTGELFF. The CDR3 bases are TGTGCCAGCAGGCCCCGGATGAGAACCCCGAACACCGGGGAGCTGTTTTTT.

This clonotype was seen at least ten times. The chain carries TRBV12-3 or TRBV12-4 and TRBJ1-5; D unclear. The CDR3 sequence is 12 residues long. V was clipped by 2 bases and J by 4 bases, with 3 bases between them. The CDR3 region is CASSLTNQPQHF. The DNA of the CDR3 is TGTGCCAGCAGTTTAACGAATCAGCCCCAGCATTTT.

This clonotype was found many times. V is TRBV18 and J is TRBJ2-7; 12 bases line up with TRBD1. V dropped 6 bases and J dropped 7; count of bases not matched to a gene: 10. The CDR3 is made up of 15 amino acids. Germline values: CDR1 KGHSH, CDR2 LQKENI. The CDR3 DNA reads as TGTGCCAGCTCGACGGGACAGGGGGCGTCGGGTGAGCAGTACTTC. This gives the protein CASSTGQGASGEQYF.

This clonotype was counted many times. V usage is TRBV5-4 and J usage is TRBJ2-1, with 7 positions matching TRBD1. CDR3 length: 16 amino acids. Germline V gives CDR1 SGHNT, CDR2 YYREEE (reference sequence). With V trimmed by 0 bases and J by 1 base, 4 bases remained unmatched. The CDR3 spells CASSLGRQGSYNEQFF. The CDR3 DNA reads TGTGCCAGCAGCTTGGGGCGACAGGGATCCTACAATGAGCAGTTCTTC.